This is a list of T cell receptor beta chains from one sample in a study of blood T cell repertoires in COVID-19. The assay was immunoSEQ multiplex PCR, and TCRdb's table has in-frame clones only and misses some. The top ten clones hold approximately 3.3% of a sample with about 130,000 clones, around 87% of them seen once. Specimen: peripheral blood. These TCRs come from a woman aged 55 to 70 with acute or convalescent COVID-19. Both conserved end residues are part of each CDR3. Fields, in order: V gene, J gene, D gene, clone size, CDR3 protein, CDR3 DNA. The D gene is left open where the match is weak. Clone size is given for some rows only: seen once, a few or many times, or a class if the clone is expanded.

>TRBV4-1|TRBJ1-4|-|-
CASSQVQGFGEKLFF
TGCGCCAGCAGCCAGGTCCAGGGGTTTGGTGAAAAACTGTTTTTT
>TRBV27|TRBJ2-7|TRBD2|few
CASTAGGGEQYF
TGTGCCAGTACAGCGGGAGGGGGCGAGCAGTACTTC
>TRBV18|TRBJ1-1|-|-
CASSPQGLPNTEAFF
TGTGCCAGCTCACCACAGGGACTGCCGAACACTGAAGCTTTCTTT
>TRBV30|TRBJ2-1|-|-
CAWSVQMGSRDEQFF
TGTGCCTGGAGTGTTCAAATGGGGAGTCGTGATGAGCAGTTCTTC
>TRBV7-8|TRBJ2-3|TRBD2|-
CASSPKASGLVDTQYF
TGTGCCAGCAGCCCTAAGGCTAGCGGGCTAGTGGATACGCAGTATTTT
>TRBV10-3|TRBJ1-4|TRBD1|-
CAISPGTGPATNEKLFF
TGTGCCATCAGTCCCGGGACAGGGCCAGCAACTAATGAAAAACTGTTTTTT
>TRBV19|TRBJ2-1|TRBD2|-
CASSLETSGRVGVAYNEQFF
TGTGCCAGTAGTCTAGAGACTAGCGGGAGAGTGGGGGTAGCCTACAATGAGCAGTTCTTC
>TRBV29-1|TRBJ1-1|-|-
CSAGDTEAFF
TGCAGCGCAGGAGACACTGAAGCTTTCTTT
>TRBV25-1|TRBJ1-5|TRBD1|-
CASRQTGEGQPQHF
TGTGCCAGCAGGCAGACAGGGGAAGGACAGCCCCAGCATTTT
>TRBV5-1|TRBJ1-1|-|-
CASSLWTAGGPLMNTEAFF
TGCGCCAGCAGCTTGTGGACAGCCGGGGGGCCACTCATGAACACTGAAGCTTTCTTT
>TRBV9|TRBJ1-2|TRBD1|-
CASSVEDRSWGGYTF
TGTGCCAGCAGCGTAGAGGACAGGTCCTGGGGTGGCTACACCTTC
>TRBV20-1|TRBJ2-5|-|-
CSVTDQETQYF
TGCAGTGTAACAGATCAAGAGACCCAGTACTTC
>TRBV3-1/TRBV3-2|TRBJ1-3|TRBD1|-
CASSQTGGSGNTIYF
TGTGCCAGCAGCCAGACAGGGGGCTCTGGAAACACCATATATTTT
>TRBV5-1|TRBJ1-3|TRBD1|-
CASSLDRGRNTIYF
TGCGCCAGCAGCTTAGACAGGGGAAGAAACACCATATATTTT
>TRBV3-1/TRBV3-2|TRBJ2-1|TRBD1|-
CASTYGQGGYNEQFF
TGTGCCAGCACTTACGGACAGGGAGGTTACAATGAGCAGTTCTTC
>TRBV15|TRBJ2-5|TRBD1|-
CATSPRIGGAETQYF
TGTGCCACCAGCCCGAGGATAGGGGGCGCGGAGACCCAGTACTTC
>TRBV24-1|TRBJ2-6|TRBD1|-
CATSDATGDGANVLTF
TGTGCCACCAGTGACGCCACAGGGGACGGGGCCAACGTCCTGACTTTC
>TRBV7-9|TRBJ2-6|TRBD1|-
CASSLRQGVGGANVLTF
TGTGCCAGCAGCTTAAGACAGGGGGTTGGTGGGGCCAACGTCCTGACTTTC
>TRBV9|TRBJ2-1|TRBD2|-
CASSVEGTRIYNEQFF
TGTGCCAGCAGCGTAGAGGGGACTAGGATCTACAATGAGCAGTTCTTC
>TRBV7-2|TRBJ1-4|-|-
CASSPSGGRGEKLFF
TGTGCCAGCAGCCCCAGCGGGGGGCGGGGTGAAAAACTGTTTTTT
>TRBV27|TRBJ2-5|TRBD1|-
CASSLGTGRLETQYF
TGTGCCAGCAGTCTCGGGACAGGACGGTTAGAGACCCAGTACTTC
>TRBV19|TRBJ2-5|TRBD2|few
CASSMASGRALPETQYF
TGTGCCAGTAGTATGGCGAGCGGGAGGGCCTTACCAGAGACCCAGTACTTC
>TRBV5-8|TRBJ2-1|-|-
CASSLRRDTYNEQFF
TGTGCCAGCAGCTTGAGGAGGGATACCTACAATGAGCAGTTCTTC
>TRBV6-5|TRBJ2-2|-|-
CASSPGVTGELFF
TGTGCCAGCAGTCCAGGGGTCACCGGGGAGCTGTTTTTT
>TRBV14|TRBJ2-7|TRBD2|once
CASSQARTRSSEQYF
TGTGCCAGCAGCCAAGCAAGGACTAGAAGCAGCGAGCAGTACTTC